These 22 T cell receptor beta chains originate from one sample sequenced in a study of glioma-infiltrating T cells. Amplification of TCR alpha and beta CDR3 regions from RNA used iRepertoire nested multiplex PCR. TCRdb reprocessed the multiplex PCR reads with MiXCR, giving one entry per CDR3 protein. The sample has more than 90,000 distinct CDR3 sequences, 35% to 45% seen once; the top ten hold less than 45%. Sample: glioma tissue, nonneoplastic brain tissue, or PBMCs (not recorded which). The source is a human donor with low-grade glioma or glioblastoma, undergoing nonglioma brain surgery, or in good health (not recorded which).

This clonotype appeared many times. V and J are TRBV7-2 and TRBJ2-5, with D possibly being TRBD1 or TRBD2 (7 bases each). The ends were cut back, 5 bases at V and 5 bases at J, with 18 bases in the middle. The CDR3 has 15 residues. From germline, CDR1 is SGHTA and CDR2 FQGNSA. The DNA of the CDR3 is TGTGCCAGCAGCCAAGGGGGCGGGAGCTGGGAGACCCAGTACTTC. Its translation: CASSQGGGSWETQYF.

In this sample, this clonotype turned up many times. V and J are TRBV3-1 and TRBJ2-1; 9 bases are shared with TRBD2. The V and J ends lost 0 bases and 9 bases, in that order; junction bases with no gene match: 9. The germline gives CDR1 LGHDT, CDR2 YNNKEL (reference sequence). This CDR3 contains 16 residues. Written as DNA, the CDR3 is TGTGCCAGCAGCCAAGATGTTAGCGGGGGAGTAAGTGAGCAGTTCTTC. Translated, it gives CASSQDVSGGVSEQFF.

This clonotype has at least ten counts. The rearrangement uses TRBV6-6 and TRBJ2-1, with D tentatively TRBD2 (6 bases). The CDR3 runs 15 residues. Germline V gene data show CDR1 as MNHNY and CDR2 as SVGAGI (reference sequence). The V end lost 2 bases, the J end lost 8 bases, and 16 bases lay between the germline ends. CDR3 nucleotides: TGTGCCAGCAGTTACCGGCGGGATAGGCCTGATGAGCAGTTCTTC. The encoded protein is CASSYRRDRPDEQFF.

Comment on this clonotype: This could be a read error, since a much larger clone is one nucleotide away. CDR3 nucleotide sequence: TGTGCCAGCAGAATCTTAGATACGCAGTATTTT. Translated: CASRILDTQYF. The chain links TRBV12-3 or TRBV12-4 to TRBJ2-3; no reliable D call. V gave up 6 bases and J gave up 5 bases, with 6 bases separating them. This CDR3 comprises 11 residues.

Many counts were recorded for this clonotype. The J gene is TRBJ2-2, the V gene TRBV4-1; 7 bases are shared with TRBD1. The CDR3 runs to 16 residues. Losses at the gene ends were 0 bases for V and 3 bases for J; bases not matched to a gene: 4. Germline V gives CDR1 MGHRA, CDR2 YSYEKL. For the CDR3, the DNA is TGCGCCAGCAGCCAAGAGTGGGACAGTTACACCGGGGAGCTGTTTTTT. Encoded protein: CASSQEWDSYTGELFF.

This clonotype was detected ten times or more. The rearrangement links TRBV29-1 to TRBJ2-7; D possibly corresponds to TRBD1 (5 bases). This CDR3 region has 12 residues. CDR1 and CDR2 from the germline V gene are SQVTM and ANQGSEA. V lost 6 bases and J lost 2, with 11 bases in between. The CDR3: CSVRAGPYEQYF. The CDR3 region has the DNA TGCAGCGTCCGAGCAGGGCCCTACGAGCAGTACTTC.

This clonotype was seen only a few times. The chain carries TRBV6-1 and TRBJ2-1; TRBD2 might be the D (5 bases). Germline CDR1 reads MNHNS; CDR2 reads SASEGT. V dropped 1 base and J dropped 4 bases, with 8 bases sitting between them. CDR3 size: 14 residues. The chain's CDR3 is CASSEDGGYNEQFF. CDR3 coding DNA: TGTGCCAGCAGTGAAGATGGAGGATACAATGAGCAGTTCTTC.

This rearrangement joins TRBV6-2 or TRBV6-3 to TRBJ2-5; 14 bases agree with TRBD2. Per the germline V gene, CDR1 is MNHEY and CDR2 is SVGEGT. The J segment lost 4 bases and the V segment lost 0 bases, leaving 4 bases of the junction unmatched. The CDR3 runs to 17 residues. The CDR3 coding sequence is TGTGCCAGCAGTTACTCCGGGACTAGCGGGGGAGGAGAGACCCAGTACTTC. It translates to CASSYSGTSGGGETQYF.

This clonotype was counted many times. V is TRBV18 and J is TRBJ2-1; 7 nucleotides line up with TRBD2. Per the germline V gene, CDR1 is KGHSH and CDR2 is LQKENI. The trim removed 3 bases at V and 7 bases at J, leaving 6 bases unmatched. The CDR3 covers 14 residues. CDR3 DNA: TGTGCCAGCTCACCCGTGACTAGCAGGAATGAGCAGTTCTTC. This gives the protein CASSPVTSRNEQFF. Looking up the rest from reference TRBV18 and TRBJ2-1 gives the full variable domain: NAGVMQNPRHLVRRRGQEARLRCSPMKGHSHVYWYRQLPEEGLKFMVYLQKENIIDESGMPKERFSAEFPKEGPSILRIQQVVRGDSAAYFCASSPVTSRNEQFFGPGTRLTVL.

This chain links TRBV19 with TRBJ2-3, with TRBD2 identical over 13 bases. V was pared by 4 bases and J by 5 bases, with 3 bases of the junction left unmatched. This CDR3 comprises 15 residues. Germline V CDR1 and CDR2: LNHDA, SQIVND (reference sequence). The chain's CDR3 is CASSTTSGGGDTQYF. CDR3 sequence (DNA): TGTGCCAGTAGTACTACTAGCGGGGGGGGAGATACGCAGTATTTT.

This clonotype came up many times. The J gene is TRBJ1-2, the V gene TRBV10-3; D is unresolved. The CDR3 is made up of 15 amino acids. V was clipped by 2 bases and J by 2 bases, with 12 bases between them. Germline lookup yields CDR1 ENHRY and CDR2 SYGVKD. CDR3 protein: CAISEGVGDNYGYTF. The CDR3, as DNA: TGTGCCATCAGTGAGGGGGTGGGAGACAACTATGGCTACACCTTC.

As for this clonotype: This may stem from a read error, because a much larger clone lies one nucleotide away. The CDR3 loop is CASSPVSAADTQYF. The CDR3, as DNA: TGCGCCAGCAGCCCAGTCTCGGCCGCAGATACGCAGTATTTT. This sequence joins TRBV5-1 and TRBJ2-3; no clear D. Germline V gene data show CDR1 as SGHRS and CDR2 as YFSETQ. There are 14 residues in the CDR3. V was clipped by 4 bases and J by 4 bases, with 13 bases between them.

On this clonotype itself: A much larger clone differs by one base, so this may be a read error. The rearrangement links TRBV16 to TRBJ1-1; no reliable D call. Germline CDR1 is KGHSY and CDR2 is FQNENV. The CDR3 totals 15 residues. DNA for the CDR3: TGTGCCAGCAGCCAATCTTTCAGGTTGAACACTGAAGATTTCTTT. It specifies CASSQSFRLNTEDFF.

This clonotype has a count of ten or more. The chain links TRBV28 to TRBJ1-5, with 10 bases identical to TRBD1. CDR1 is MDHEN and CDR2 is SYDVKM in the germline V gene. The CDR3 length is 16 residues. The junction had 7 bases not matched to a gene; V was cut back by 4 bases and J by 4 bases. DNA for the CDR3: TGTGCCAGCAGTTCAACGGACAGGGGGTTTAATCAGCCCCAGCATTTT. This encodes CASSSTDRGFNQPQHF.

The chain links TRBV4-1 to TRBJ2-7, with D possibly TRBD2 on 5 matching bases. Trimming pared 5 bases from V and 8 bases from J, leaving 19 bases between. The CDR3 has 14 amino acids. Germline CDR1 reads MGHRA; CDR2 reads YSYEKL. The CDR3 loop is CASSLDEGGYKQYF. CDR3 in DNA: TGCGCCAGCAGCTTAGATGAGGGCGGGTACAAGCAGTACTTC.

This sequence joins TRBV5-4 and TRBJ1-3; D not resolved. Trimming removed 6 bases at V and 15 bases at J, with 28 bases between. The CDR3 spans 15 residues. The germline CDR1 and CDR2 sequences are SGHNT and YYREEE (reference sequence). CDR3 in amino acids: CASNVDGGGGNSTYF. DNA for the CDR3: TGTGCCAGCAACGTGGACGGAGGAGGAGGAAACTCCACATATTTT.

This clonotype was detected many times. V gene TRBV12-3 or TRBV12-4 combines with J gene TRBJ1-2; 8 positions agree with TRBD1. Trimming took 3 bases from V and 4 from J; bases not matched to a gene: 1. There are 13 residues in the CDR3. CDR3 loop: CASSLQGAYGYTF. The CDR3 nucleotides read TGTGCCAGCAGTTTGCAGGGGGCCTATGGCTACACCTTC.

The chain is built from TRBV11-2 and TRBJ2-1, with 11 bases lining up with TRBD2. The CDR3 contains 17 residues. With 0 bases clipped from V and 4 bases from J, the junction kept 5 bases outside the gene matches. Germline CDR1 and CDR2: SGHAT and FQNNGV. DNA of the CDR3: TGTGCCAGCAGCTTAGATCGGCTAGCGGGAGGATACAATGAGCAGTTCTTC. Encoded protein: CASSLDRLAGGYNEQFF.

This clonotype occurred once. The CDR3 does not close with the conserved phenylalanine or tryptophan, likely indicating a read error. The chain joins TRBV27 to TRBJ2-7; 8 bases fit TRBD1. There are 14 residues in the CDR3. The V and J ends lost 6 bases and 2 bases, in that order; junction bases with no gene match: 6. Germline V gene data show CDR1 as MNHEY and CDR2 as SMNVEV (reference sequence). CDR3 in DNA: TGTGCCAGCAGAAGGGACAGGAGGACCTACGAGCAGTACCTC. Its translation is CASRRDRRTYEQYL.

This clonotype appeared once. One base away lies a much larger clone, so this may be a sequencing read error. This rearrangement joins TRBV18 to TRBJ2-2, with a weak D call TRBD1 (5 bases). In germline, CDR1 is KGHSH, CDR2 LQKENI. The CDR3 is made up of 15 amino acids. The CDR3, as DNA: TGTGCCAGATCACCCACGACAGCGAACACCGGGGAGCTGTTTTTT. The encoded protein is CARSPTTANTGELFF.

Ten or more counts support this clonotype. The rearrangement joins TRBV7-3 to TRBJ2-2; TRBD1 matches 7 bases. V dropped 5 bases and J dropped 6; count of bases not matched to a gene: 9. Germline V CDR1 and CDR2: SGHTA, FQGTGA. The CDR3 totals 15 residues. In DNA form, the CDR3 reads TGTGCCAGCAGCCGGGACAGTGAACGGGCCGGGGAGCTGTTTTTT. It encodes CASSRDSERAGELFF.

This clonotype was observed many times. The chain couples TRBV28 to TRBJ1-2; the match to TRBD1 covers 7 bases. This CDR3 is built from 13 residues. Germline loops: CDR1 MDHEN, CDR2 SYDVKM. V lost 9 bases to trimming and J lost 2 bases; unmatched junction nucleotides: 6. CDR3: CASEDRRNYGYTF. The CDR3 DNA sequence: TGTGCCAGTGAGGACAGGAGAAACTATGGCTACACCTTC.